This record concerns one T cell receptor beta chain sequence. The record originates from a study of cytomegalovirus exposure and HLA in healthy donors. The germline gives CDR1 MDHEN, CDR2 SYDVKM. This CDR3 has 16 residues. Trimming took 4 bases from V and 6 from J; bases not matched to a gene: 13. PCR involved 60 Vbeta and 13 Jbeta primers. The method was immunoSEQ multiplex PCR; TCRdb's version includes in-frame clones alone and lacks a portion of them. Of tens of thousands of clones listed, 65% are singletons. The sequence derives from a woman between 50 and 59 years old in good health and CMV-seropositive. This rearrangement joins TRBV28 to TRBJ2-3, with 7 bases that match TRBD1. Sequencing was carried out using PBMCs. DNA for the CDR3: TGTGCCAGCAGTTCGGGAACAGGGGCTACCGGGGATACGCAGTATTTT. It translates to CASSSGTGATGDTQYF.